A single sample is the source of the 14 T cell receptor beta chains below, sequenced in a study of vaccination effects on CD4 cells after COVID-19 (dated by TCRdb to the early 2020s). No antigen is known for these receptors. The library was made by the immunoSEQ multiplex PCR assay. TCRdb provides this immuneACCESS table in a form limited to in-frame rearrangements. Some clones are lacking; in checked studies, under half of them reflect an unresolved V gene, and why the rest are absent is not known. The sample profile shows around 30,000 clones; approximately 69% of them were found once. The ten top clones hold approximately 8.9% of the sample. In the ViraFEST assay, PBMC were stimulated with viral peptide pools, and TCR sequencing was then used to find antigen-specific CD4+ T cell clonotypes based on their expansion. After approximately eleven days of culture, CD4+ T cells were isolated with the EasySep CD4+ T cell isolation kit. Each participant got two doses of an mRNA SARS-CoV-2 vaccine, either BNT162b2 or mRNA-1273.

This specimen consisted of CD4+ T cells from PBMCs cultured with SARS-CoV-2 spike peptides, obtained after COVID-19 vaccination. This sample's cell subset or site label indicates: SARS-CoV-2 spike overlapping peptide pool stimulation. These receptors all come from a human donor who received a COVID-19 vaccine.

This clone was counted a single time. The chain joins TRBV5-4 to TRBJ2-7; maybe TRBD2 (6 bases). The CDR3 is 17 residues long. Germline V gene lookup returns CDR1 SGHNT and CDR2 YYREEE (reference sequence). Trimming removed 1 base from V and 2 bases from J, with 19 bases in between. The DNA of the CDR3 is TGTGCCAGCAGCTTGAGGATGGGCGGGACGGCCACCTACGAGCAGTACTTC. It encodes CASSLRMGGTATYEQYF.

In DNA form, the CDR3 reads TGTGCCAGCAGCCCAAGCTCAGTGAACACTGAAGCTTTCTTT. The encoded protein is CASSPSSVNTEAFF. The J gene is TRBJ1-1, the V gene TRBV11-2; D gene uncertain. The CDR3 loop spans 14 amino acids. Trimming pared 5 bases from V and 0 bases from J, leaving 10 bases between. Per the germline V gene, CDR1 is SGHAT and CDR2 is FQNNGV.

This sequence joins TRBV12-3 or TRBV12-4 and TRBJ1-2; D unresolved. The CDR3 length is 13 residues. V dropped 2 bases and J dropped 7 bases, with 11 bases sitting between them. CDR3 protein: CASSLWLEGGYTF. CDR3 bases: TGTGCCAGCAGTTTATGGTTGGAAGGTGGCTACACCTTC.

CDR3 coding DNA: TGTGCCAGTAGTTTCCTAGGGACAGAAGCTTTCTTT. Amino acids: CASSFLGTEAFF. This chain links TRBV19 with TRBJ1-1; tentatively, D is TRBD1 (6 bases). The CDR3 extends over 12 amino acids. The germline V gene encodes CDR1 LNHDA and CDR2 SQIVND (reference sequence). Deletions cut 5 bases from V and 8 bases from J, with 12 bases between.

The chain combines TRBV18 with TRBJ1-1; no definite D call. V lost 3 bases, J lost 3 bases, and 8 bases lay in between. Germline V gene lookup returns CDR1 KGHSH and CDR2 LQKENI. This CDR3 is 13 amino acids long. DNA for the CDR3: TGTGCCAGCTCACCCCTAATAGACACTGAAGCTTTCTTT. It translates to CASSPLIDTEAFF.

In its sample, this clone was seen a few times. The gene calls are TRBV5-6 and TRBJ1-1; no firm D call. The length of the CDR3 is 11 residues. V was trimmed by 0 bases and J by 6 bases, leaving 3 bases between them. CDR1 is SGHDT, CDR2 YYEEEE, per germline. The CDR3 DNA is TGTGCCAGCAGCTTGGAAGCTGAAGCTTTCTTT. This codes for CASSLEAEAFF.

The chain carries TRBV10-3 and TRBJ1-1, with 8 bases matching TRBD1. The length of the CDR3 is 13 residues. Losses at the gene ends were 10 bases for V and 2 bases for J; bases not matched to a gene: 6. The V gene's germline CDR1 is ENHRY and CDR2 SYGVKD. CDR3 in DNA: TGTGCCACCAGGGGGACAGGAAACACTGAAGCTTTCTTT. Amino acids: CATRGTGNTEAFF.

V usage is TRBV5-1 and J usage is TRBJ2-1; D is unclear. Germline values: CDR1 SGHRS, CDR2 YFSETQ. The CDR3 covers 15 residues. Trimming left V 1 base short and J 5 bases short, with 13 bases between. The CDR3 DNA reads TGCGCCAGCAGCTTGTTTCGGCCCGAGAACAATGAGCAGTTCTTC. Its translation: CASSLFRPENNEQFF. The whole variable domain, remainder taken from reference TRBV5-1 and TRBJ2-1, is KAGVTQTPRYLIKTRGQQVTLSCSPISGHRSVSWYQQTPGQGLQFLFEYFSETQRNKGNFPGRFSGRQFSNSRSEMNVSTLELGDSALYLCASSLFRPENNEQFFGPGTRLTVL.

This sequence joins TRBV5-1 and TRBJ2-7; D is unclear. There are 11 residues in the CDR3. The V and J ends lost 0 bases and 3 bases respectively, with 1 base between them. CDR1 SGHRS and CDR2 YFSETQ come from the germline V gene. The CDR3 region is CASSLDYEQYF. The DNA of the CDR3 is TGCGCCAGCAGCTTGGACTACGAGCAGTACTTC. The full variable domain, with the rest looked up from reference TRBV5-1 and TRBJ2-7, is KAGVTQTPRYLIKTRGQQVTLSCSPISGHRSVSWYQQTPGQGLQFLFEYFSETQRNKGNFPGRFSGRQFSNSRSEMNVSTLELGDSALYLCASSLDYEQYFGPGTRLTVT.

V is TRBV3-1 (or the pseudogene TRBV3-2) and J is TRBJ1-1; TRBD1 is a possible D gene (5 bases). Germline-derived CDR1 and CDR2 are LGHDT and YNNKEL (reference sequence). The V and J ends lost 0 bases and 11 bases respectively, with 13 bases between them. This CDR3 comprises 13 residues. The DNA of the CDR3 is TGTGCCAGCAGCCAAGACTTAGGGGCCAAGGCTTTCTTT. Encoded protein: CASSQDLGAKAFF.

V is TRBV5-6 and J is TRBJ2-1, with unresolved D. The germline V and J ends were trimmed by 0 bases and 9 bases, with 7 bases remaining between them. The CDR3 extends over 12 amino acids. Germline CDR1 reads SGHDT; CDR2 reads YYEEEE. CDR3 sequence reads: CASSLASIEQFF. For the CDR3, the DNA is TGTGCCAGCAGCTTGGCCAGTATTGAGCAGTTCTTC.

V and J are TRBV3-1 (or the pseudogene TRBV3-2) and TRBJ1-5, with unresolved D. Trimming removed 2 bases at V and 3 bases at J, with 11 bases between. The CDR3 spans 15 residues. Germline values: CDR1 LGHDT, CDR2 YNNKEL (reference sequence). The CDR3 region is CASSQWTGDNQPQHF. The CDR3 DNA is TGTGCCAGCAGCCAATGGACCGGGGACAATCAGCCCCAGCATTTT.

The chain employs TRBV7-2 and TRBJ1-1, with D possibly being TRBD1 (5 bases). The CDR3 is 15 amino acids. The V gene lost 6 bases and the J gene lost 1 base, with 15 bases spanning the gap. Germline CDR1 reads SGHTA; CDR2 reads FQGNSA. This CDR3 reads CASRQGLGWNTEAFF. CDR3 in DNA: TGTGCCAGCAGGCAGGGCCTGGGGTGGAACACTGAAGCTTTCTTT.

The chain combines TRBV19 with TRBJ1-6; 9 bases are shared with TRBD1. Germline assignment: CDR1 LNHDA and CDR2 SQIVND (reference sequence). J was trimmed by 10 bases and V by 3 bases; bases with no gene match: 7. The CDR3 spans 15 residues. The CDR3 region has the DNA TGTGCCAGTAGTATGGTGGGACAGGGTGCATCACCCCTCCACTTT. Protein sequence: CASSMVGQGASPLHF. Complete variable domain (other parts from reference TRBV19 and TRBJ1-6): DGGITQSPKYLFRKEGQNVTLSCEQNLNHDAMYWYRQDPGQGLRLIYYSQIVNDFQKGDIAEGYSVSREKKESFPLTVTSAQKNPTAFYLCASSMVGQGASPLHFGNGTRLTVT.